This T cell receptor (beta chain) was sequenced during a study of response to subunit inactivated influenza vaccine listed by TCRdb under 2018. Some background on the complete study: The study used deep quantitative T cell receptor repertoire profiling to track responses to a trivalent subunit inactivated influenza vaccine.

General findings and caveats noted by the study authors: The authors proposed that each seasonal influenza vaccination may bring in only a limited number of new T cells.

Library preparation was by RT-PCR. The run used an Illumina HiSeq 2500. The public reads were reanalyzed by TCRdb: fastp trimming at Q25, MiXCR alignment, in-frame beta chains only. Rows with one shared CDR3 protein collapse into an entry with the most common genes and DNA. This sample holds around 470,000 distinct CDR3 sequences; 7.2% were observed only once. The top ten hold 13% of the sample. CDR1 and CDR2 are drawn from the germline V gene: SGHVS, FQNEAQ. Including cysteine and phenylalanine, the CDR3 has 14 amino acids. The CDR3 DNA has 42 bases and is translated from base 1. Details on this clonotype: The antigen it binds to is not known. The junction and the germline gene differ at one end; a read error may be behind it.

The receptor chain draws on TRBV7-8 and TRBJ2-7, and possibly TRBD1, on 7 matching bases. This receptor was obtained from a man between 50 and 69 years old who received an inactivated influenza vaccine. Donor details come from another sample of the same person, matched by shared clones. Material: PBMCs from blood, obtained less than 30 months after vaccination. The nucleotide sequence reads as follows: TGTGCCAGCAGCTTAACAGGGGCGGGGTACGGGCAGCACTTC. Its protein reads: CASSLTGAGYGQHF.